Listed below are T cell receptor beta chains from one sample, sequenced in a study of T-cell reconstitution after alpha-beta-depleted transplantation in children. TCRdb independently ran MiXCR on the PCR reads; one entry per CDR3 protein. The table records 540,000 or so distinct CDR3 sequences, roughly 23% of them present only once. The source was PBMCs, mostly from graft donor cells, collected 360 days after TCRalphabeta/CD19-depleted stem cell transplant. These receptors all stem from a boy under two years old who had a stem cell transplant for acute myeloid leukemia, so the T cells may come from the graft donor. Both conserved end residues are part of each CDR3. The D gene is left open where the match is weak. Clone size is not always given. Where it is, it says once, few, many or a class for expanded clones.

TRBV6-1	13	TRBD1	TRBJ2-7	few	TGTGCCAGCAGTAGGACAGGTCCATCCGAGCAGTACTTC	CASSRTGPSEQYF
TRBV20-1	12	NA	TRBJ2-5	NA	TGCAGTGCTAGTACGTGGCAAGAGACCCAGTACTTC	CSASTWQETQYF
TRBV9	14	TRBD1	TRBJ2-2	NA	TGTGCCAGCAGCGTGACAGGGGCAACCGGGGAGCTGTTTTTT	CASSVTGATGELFF
TRBV11-1	16	TRBD2	TRBJ2-1	NA	TGTGCCAGCAGCTTAATTGGCGGGGGGGCGCTCAGAGAGCAGTTCTTC	CASSLIGGGALREQFF
TRBV7-9	13	NA	TRBJ2-5	NA	TGTGCCAGCAGCTTAGGCCGGTGGGAGACCCAGTACTTC	CASSLGRWETQYF
TRBV20-1	13	TRBD1	TRBJ1-1	many	TGCAGTGCTGGCCGGGACAGGGTAACTGAAGCTTTCTTT	CSAGRDRVTEAFF
TRBV12-3/TRBV12-4	15	NA	TRBJ1-5	few	TGTGCCAGCAGTTTTGGACAGCCAAGCAATCAGCCCCAGCATTTT	CASSFGQPSNQPQHF
TRBV18	14	NA	TRBJ1-2	many	TGTGCCAGCTCACCACCGGGCAGGGGCTATGGCTACACCTTC	CASSPPGRGYGYTF
TRBV29-1	12	NA	TRBJ2-3	NA	TGCAGCGTGGCGGACTCAGCAGATACGCAGTATTTT	CSVADSADTQYF
TRBV28	19	TRBD1	TRBJ1-1	many	TGTGCCAGCAGCCTAGGGACAGGGGAGTTCGGCCCCTTGAACACTGAAGCTTTCTTT	CASSLGTGEFGPLNTEAFF
TRBV29-1	14	TRBD2	TRBJ2-3	NA	TGCAGCGTGGCCGGGACTAAGAGCACAGATACGCAGTATTTT	CSVAGTKSTDTQYF
TRBV12-3/TRBV12-4	17	TRBD1	TRBJ2-5	many	TGTGCCAGCAGTTTAGGGGGACCTCGGACAGGGCAAGAGACCCAGTACTTC	CASSLGGPRTGQETQYF
TRBV28	13	NA	TRBJ1-5	few	TGTGCCAGCAGTTTAAGGGGATATCAGCCCCAGCATTTT	CASSLRGYQPQHF
TRBV12-3/TRBV12-4	15	NA	TRBJ1-5	NA	TGTGCCAGCAGTGGAGGGGACAATAGCAATCAGCCCCAGCATTTT	CASSGGDNSNQPQHF
TRBV12-3/TRBV12-4	13	NA	TRBJ2-5	many	TGTGCCAGCAGTTTAGCGCGGGGTGAGACCCAGTACTTC	CASSLARGETQYF
TRBV14	20	TRBD2	TRBJ2-7	NA	TGTGCCAGCAGCCAGAAGACCGCGTTTCTAGCGGGGGTTCCATCCTACGAGCAGTACTTC	CASSQKTAFLAGVPSYEQYF
TRBV12-3/TRBV12-4	16	NA	TRBJ2-1	many	TGTGCCAGCAGTTTAGGGGCGGCAGGGTGGTGGTTGGTGCAGTTCTTC	CASSLGAAGWWLVQFF
TRBV20-1	14	TRBD2	TRBJ2-1	NA	TGCAGTGCACCTAAAGCGGGGGGCGGGAATGAGCAGTTCTTC	CSAPKAGGGNEQFF
TRBV28	18	TRBD1	TRBJ1-6	few	TGTGCCAGCACGCCGGGACAGGGTGCCCCCTATGAGGATTCACCCCTCCACTTT	CASTPGQGAPYEDSPLHF
TRBV15	13	NA	TRBJ1-1	NA	TGTGCCACCAGCAGTGACACGAACACTGAAGCTTTCTTT	CATSSDTNTEAFF
TRBV7-4	17	NA	TRBJ2-7	NA	TGTGCCAGCAGCCCACGATGGAAGGACAGCGCAACCTACGAGCAGTACTTC	CASSPRWKDSATYEQYF
TRBV7-9	15	NA	TRBJ1-2	NA	TGTGCCAGCAGCTTAGCGGTAGGGCTCACCTATGGCTACACCTTC	CASSLAVGLTYGYTF
TRBV4-3	18	NA	TRBJ2-3	few	TGCGCCAGCAGCCAAGATGGAACAGGGAACAATGAACCAGATACGCAGTATTTT	CASSQDGTGNNEPDTQYF
TRBV29-1	14	NA	TRBJ2-6	few	TGCAGCGCTACGGACACTACTGGGGCCAACGTCCTGACTTTC	CSATDTTGANVLTF
TRBV7-2	14	NA	TRBJ2-7	NA	TGTGCCAGCAGCTTAGCAGCGGCTTCCTACGAGCAGTACTTC	CASSLAAASYEQYF
TRBV6-5	15	NA	TRBJ1-2	few	TGTGCCAGCAGTTACTCAAAAAGGGGAAATGTAGGCTACACCTTC	CASSYSKRGNVGYTF
TRBV6-5	12	NA	TRBJ1-4	NA	TGTGCCAGCAGCCACGATAATGAAAAACTGTTTTTT	CASSHDNEKLFF
TRBV12-3/TRBV12-4	15	NA	TRBJ2-3	many	TGTGCCAGCAGTTTACAGGATTACGGCACAGATACGCAGTATTTT	CASSLQDYGTDTQYF
TRBV20-1	14	NA	TRBJ1-5	few	TGCAGTGCTACAAATTTCGGAAATTTGGGGCCCCAGCATTTT	CSATNFGNLGPQHF
TRBV12-3/TRBV12-4	16	TRBD2	TRBJ2-1	few	TGTGCCAGCAGTTTGGGACTAGCGGGGGGTATCAATGAGCAGTTCTTC	CASSLGLAGGINEQFF
TRBV20-1	12	NA	TRBJ2-1	many	TGCAGTGCTAGACCGCACTACAATGAGCAGTTCTTC	CSARPHYNEQFF
TRBV14	15	NA	TRBJ1-6	few	TGTGCCAGCAGCCAGTCCAAAAGGGGGAATTCACCCCTCCACTTT	CASSQSKRGNSPLHF
TRBV4-3	15	NA	TRBJ2-1	many	TGCGCCAGCAGCCAGACGCACAGCTCCTACAATGAGCAGTTCTTC	CASSQTHSSYNEQFF
TRBV5-1	16	NA	TRBJ2-7	NA	TGCGCCAGCAGCTACATTACAGGGGGGGACTCCTACGAGCAGTACTTC	CASSYITGGDSYEQYF
TRBV7-2	13	NA	TRBJ2-5	NA	TGTGCCAGCAGCTTCCCTACACAAGAGACCCAGTACTTC	CASSFPTQETQYF
TRBV4-1	16	TRBD1	TRBJ2-1	NA	TGCGCCAGCAGCCAAGGAGGATTCGGACAGGCCAATGAGCAGTTCTTC	CASSQGGFGQANEQFF
TRBV29-1	16	NA	TRBJ2-5	few	TGCAGCGTTGAAGCCGCCAGGGGGGAAGGGGGAGAGACCCAGTACTTC	CSVEAARGEGGETQYF
TRBV20-1	15	TRBD2	TRBJ2-1	NA	TGCAGTGCTAGAGCGACTAGCGGGGGGGTCGATGAGCAGTTCTTC	CSARATSGGVDEQFF